The 3 T cell receptor beta chains listed next were all sequenced from one sample in a study of beta chain features in type 1 diabetes. Findings and limits, study-wide: TCRB CDR3 length was moderately but significantly reduced in all four CD4+ subsets of Type 1 diabetes patients.

Sequencing targeted expressed TCRB transcripts, as all isolated RNA had been reverse transcribed. Here immunoSEQ multiplex PCR was the method, and the copy in TCRdb shows in-frame clones only, minus some. The table lists hundreds of thousands of clones, 13% of them singletons. Their antigens are not known. Source material: naive CD4+ T cells from blood. Receptor source: a man aged 18 to 29 with type 1 diabetes.

The V call is TRBV6-1, the J call TRBJ2-1, with D perhaps given as TRBD1 or TRBD2 (5 bases each). Trimming took 6 bases from V and 10 from J, leaving 16 bases between them. The germline gives CDR1 MNHNS, CDR2 SASEGT. The CDR3 loop spans 13 amino acids. CDR3 protein: CASRTGTPLEQFF. The CDR3 region has the DNA TGTGCCAGCAGAACTGGGACGCCGTTGGAGCAGTTCTTC.

V gene TRBV13 combines with J gene TRBJ2-7; a weak D match, TRBD2 (6 bases). The germline CDR1 and CDR2 sequences are PRHDT and FYEKMQ (reference sequence). The V end lost 3 bases, the J end lost 12 bases, and 9 bases lay between the germline ends. The CDR3 is made up of 10 amino acids. The CDR3 coding sequence is TGTGCCAGCAGCTTTAGGAGGGCGTACTTC. Its translation: CASSFRRAYF.

This clone showed up just a few times. The chain is built from TRBV5-6 and TRBJ2-2; D unclear. The CDR3 contains 15 residues. CDR1 and CDR2 from the germline V gene are SGHDT and YYEEEE. Trimming shortened V by 5 bases and J by 6 bases, and 17 bases separated the two germline ends. CDR3 DNA: TGTGCCAGCAGTATCCTCGATAGAGACGCCGGGGAGCTGTTTTTT. Translating it yields CASSILDRDAGELFF.